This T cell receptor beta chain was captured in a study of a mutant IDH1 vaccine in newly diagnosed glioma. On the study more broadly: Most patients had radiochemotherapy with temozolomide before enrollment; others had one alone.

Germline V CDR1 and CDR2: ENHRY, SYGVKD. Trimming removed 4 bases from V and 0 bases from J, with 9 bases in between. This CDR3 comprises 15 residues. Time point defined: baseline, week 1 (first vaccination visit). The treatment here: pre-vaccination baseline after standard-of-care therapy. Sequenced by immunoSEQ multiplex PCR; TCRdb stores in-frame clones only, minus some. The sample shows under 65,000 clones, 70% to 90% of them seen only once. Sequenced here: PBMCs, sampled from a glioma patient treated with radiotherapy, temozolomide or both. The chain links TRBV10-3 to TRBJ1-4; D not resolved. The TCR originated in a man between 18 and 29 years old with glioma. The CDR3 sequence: CAISAGLATNEKLFF. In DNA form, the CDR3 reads TGTGCCATCAGTGCCGGCCTCGCAACTAATGAAAAACTGTTTTTT.